This T cell receptor (beta chain) stems from a study of shared T cell receptors in the human thymus. Repertoires were generated with immunoSEQ multiplex PCR, while TCRdb's copy carries only in-frame clones and drops some. The table includes hundreds of thousands of clones, 87% detected once. Germline V gene sequence: CDR1 LGHNA, CDR2 YSLEER. Trimming took 0 bases from V and 2 from J, leaving 14 bases between them. The CDR3 extends over 16 amino acids. The sample was also reused in another study, on human thymus T cells. That report adds: Thymic resections from corrective heart surgery supplied the tissue.

Sequencing was performed on thymocytes. This TCR derives from a boy in the first two years of life with a congenital heart defect. The chain is built from TRBV4-3 and TRBJ2-7; weak D call: TRBD2 (5 bases). CDR3 bases: TGCGCCAGCAGCCAAGATCATTTGAGGGAGACCTACGAGCAGTACTTC. This encodes CASSQDHLRETYEQYF.